This is a list of T cell receptor beta chains from one sample in a study of T cell responses to AZD1222 COVID-19 vaccine. Using immunoSEQ multiplex PCR, the repertoire was profiled, and TCRdb retains in-frame clones only, with some absent. This table holds 110,000 to 150,000 clones, about 93% found once. The specimen comprised peripheral blood, sampled on day 0 of AZD1222 vaccination. The receptors come from an adult in good health. The CDR3 runs from the conserved cysteine through the conserved F or W. D genes are given only for firm matches. Size tells how often a clone was seen (once, few, many) or the class of an expanded clone, and some rows leave it out.

-	TRBV2	-	TRBJ2-1	TGTGCCAGCAGGAGCGGCAGCTCCTACAATGAGCAGTTCTTC	CASRSGSSYNEQFF
-	TRBV7-9	TRBD1	TRBJ1-1	TGTGCCAGCAGCGCCCGGGACAGGGGGCTCAACACTGAAGCTTTCTTT	CASSARDRGLNTEAFF
-	TRBV3-1/TRBV3-2	TRBD1	TRBJ1-6	TGTGCCAGCAGCCAAGGGGGACAGGATAATTCACCCCTCCACTTT	CASSQGGQDNSPLHF
-	TRBV3-1/TRBV3-2	-	TRBJ1-2	TGTGCCAGCAGCCCTACAGCGTACTATGGCTACACCTTC	CASSPTAYYGYTF
-	TRBV4-1	TRBD2	TRBJ2-3	TGCGCCAGCAGCCAAGATGCGCTAGCGGGAGGGAATGGGAGCACAGATACGCAGTATTTT	CASSQDALAGGNGSTDTQYF
-	TRBV11-2	-	TRBJ2-1	TGTGCCAGCAGCGTGGACGGCCCAGGAGAGCAGTTCTTC	CASSVDGPGEQFF
-	TRBV10-3	-	TRBJ1-2	TGTGCCATCAGCACCGGGAGAATTTCAGCTAACTATGGCTACACCTTC	CAISTGRISANYGYTF
-	TRBV28	TRBD1	TRBJ2-7	TGTGCCAGCAGTACGGGTGGACAGGGAGGATCGGGGGAGCAGTACTTC	CASSTGGQGGSGEQYF
-	TRBV4-1	TRBD1	TRBJ2-7	TGCGCCAGCAGCCAAGATGACCGGGACAGGGGGCTACGCCAGTACTTC	CASSQDDRDRGLRQYF
-	TRBV7-3	-	TRBJ1-5	TGTGCCAGCAGCTTAATCGGGGGCCGGAGTCCCCAGCATTTT	CASSLIGGRSPQHF
-	TRBV30	-	TRBJ2-1	TGTGCCTGGCTCTCGGGGGCGGAGTTCAATGAGCAGTTCTTC	CAWLSGAEFNEQFF
-	TRBV3-1/TRBV3-2	-	TRBJ1-4	TGTGCCAGCAGCCAAGGTGGTGGTGAAAAACTGTTTTTT	CASSQGGGEKLFF
once	TRBV11-2	TRBD1	TRBJ1-6	TGTGCCAGCAGACACGATACAGGGGGCGATTCACCCCTCCACTTT	CASRHDTGGDSPLHF
-	TRBV5-6	-	TRBJ2-4	TGTGCCAGCAGCTTGGAAGGAAACATTCAGTACTTC	CASSLEGNIQYF
-	TRBV4-1	-	TRBJ1-6	TGCGCCAGCAGCCAAGATTTCGGGGAGAGGGTCCGCCACTTT	CASSQDFGERVRHF
-	TRBV6-1	-	TRBJ2-6	TGTGCCAGCAGTGTTGACAGGGAGGCCGGGGCCAACGTCCTGACTTTC	CASSVDREAGANVLTF
once	TRBV5-1	-	TRBJ1-3	TGCGCCAGCAGCTTGGGGCCGTATCTCTCTGGAAACACCATATATTTT	CASSLGPYLSGNTIYF
-	TRBV5-4	TRBD2	TRBJ2-3	TGTGCCAGCAGCTTGGTCAGCGGGAGTACCGCAGATACGCAGTATTTT	CASSLVSGSTADTQYF
-	TRBV28	TRBD1	TRBJ1-4	TGTGCCAGCAGTTCCTTCGGGACAGGAGGGAGAAAACTGTTTTTT	CASSSFGTGGRKLFF
-	TRBV6-4	-	TRBJ2-1	TGTGCCAGCAGTGATAGACCGGGACCTGATGAGCAGTTCTTC	CASSDRPGPDEQFF
-	TRBV12-3/TRBV12-4	TRBD1	TRBJ1-2	TGTGCCAGCTCAGGTGACAGGGCCTATGGCTACACCTTC	CASSGDRAYGYTF
-	TRBV20-1	-	TRBJ1-2	TGCAGTGCTAGTGCAGTGGGGGAGATTAACTATGGCTACACCTTC	CSASAVGEINYGYTF
-	TRBV5-1	TRBD2	TRBJ2-1	TGCGCCAGCAGCCACATAGCGGGGAGCTCCTACAATGAGCAGTTCTTC	CASSHIAGSSYNEQFF
-	TRBV11-1	TRBD1	TRBJ1-1	TGTGCCAGCAGCCCGGCGGAGGGGGCAAGGTACACTGAAGCTTTCTTT	CASSPAEGARYTEAFF
-	TRBV28	TRBD1	TRBJ1-5	TGTGCCAGCAGCCCGCCCGGGACAGAGGGCTGGGCCCAGCATTTT	CASSPPGTEGWAQHF
-	TRBV9	TRBD2	TRBJ2-1	TGTGCCAGCAGCCTCGGGACTAGCAGCTACAATGAGCAGTTCTTC	CASSLGTSSYNEQFF
-	TRBV27	TRBD2	TRBJ2-1	TGTGCCAGCAGTTTAGGGACGGGAGGGCCCCTCCGAGAGCAGTTCTTC	CASSLGTGGPLREQFF
-	TRBV11-2	-	TRBJ1-1	TGTGCCAGCAGCTTAGTTGGGGGGTTCGGCACTGAAGCTTTCTTT	CASSLVGGFGTEAFF
-	TRBV19	-	TRBJ1-1	TGTGCCAGTGGTAACACTGAAGCTTTCTTT	CASGNTEAFF
few	TRBV19	-	TRBJ1-2	TGTGCCAGTAGTATACAACGGGGACTCAGGTTGATCAACTATGGCTACACCTTC	CASSIQRGLRLINYGYTF
medium-sized	TRBV3-1/TRBV3-2	-	TRBJ2-7	TGTGCCAGCAGCCAAGATTGGGGCACCTACTACGAGCAGTACTTC	CASSQDWGTYYEQYF
-	TRBV5-1	TRBD2	TRBJ2-3	TGCGCCAGCAGCTCAGCGGGAATCGCAGATACGCAGTATTTT	CASSSAGIADTQYF
-	TRBV9	TRBD2	TRBJ2-1	TGTGCCAGCAGCGTAGCTTGGGGACTAGCGGGACTCAATGAGCAGTTCTTC	CASSVAWGLAGLNEQFF
-	TRBV6-5	-	TRBJ1-3	TGTGCCAGCCACAGGCTAGCCTCTGGAAACACCATATATTTT	CASHRLASGNTIYF
-	TRBV11-2	TRBD2	TRBJ2-5	TGTGCCAGCAGCTTTGCGGGAGAACAACAAGAGACCCAGTACTTC	CASSFAGEQQETQYF
once	TRBV7-9	-	TRBJ1-1	TGTGCCAGCAGCTTAGGAGACACCGTGATGAACACTGAAGCTTTCTTT	CASSLGDTVMNTEAFF
-	TRBV5-4	TRBD1	TRBJ2-5	TGTGCCAGCAGCGGGACAGGGTTAGAGACCCAGTACTTC	CASSGTGLETQYF
-	TRBV13	TRBD1	TRBJ1-1	TGTGCCAGCAGCTTTAGACAGGGGGTCATGAACACTGAAGCTTTCTTT	CASSFRQGVMNTEAFF
once	TRBV3-1/TRBV3-2	TRBD2	TRBJ2-5	TGTGCCAGCAGCCAAGATACGGCTAGCGGGAGTGAGACCCAGTACTTC	CASSQDTASGSETQYF
-	TRBV10-2	TRBD1	TRBJ1-2	TGCGCCAGCAGTGAGGGACAGGGGGGCAACTATGGCTACACCTTC	CASSEGQGGNYGYTF
-	TRBV27	-	TRBJ2-7	TGTGCCAGCAGATTTCGAAACGAGCAGTACTTC	CASRFRNEQYF
-	TRBV20-1	TRBD2	TRBJ2-3	TGCAGTGCTAGTGAGCGGGAGGGGGTCACAGATACGCAGTATTTT	CSASEREGVTDTQYF
-	TRBV5-1	TRBD1	TRBJ2-5	TGCGCCAGCACCCTACAGGGGGCTGAAGAGACCCAGTACTTC	CASTLQGAEETQYF
-	TRBV19	TRBD1	TRBJ1-2	TGTGCCAGCCGTAACAGGGGGTATGGTGGCTACACCTTC	CASRNRGYGGYTF
-	TRBV5-4	-	TRBJ1-4	TGTGCCAGCAGCCATGACCGAGAATCTTCAAATGAAAAACTGTTTTTT	CASSHDRESSNEKLFF
-	TRBV7-9	-	TRBJ1-1	TGTGCCAGCAGCTTGGTATTAGGGAACACTGAAGCTTTCTTT	CASSLVLGNTEAFF
-	TRBV28	-	TRBJ2-2	TGTGCCAGCACCTCTAGGGTCACCGGGGAGCTGTTTTTT	CASTSRVTGELFF
-	TRBV5-1	-	TRBJ1-3	TGCGCCAGCAGCTTAGGGACACATCCTGGAAACACCATATATTTT	CASSLGTHPGNTIYF
-	TRBV4-1	TRBD1	TRBJ1-4	TGCGCCAGCAGCCAAGAGGGACAGGGGGATGAAAAACTGTTTTTT	CASSQEGQGDEKLFF
-	TRBV7-6	-	TRBJ1-1	TGTGCCAGCAGCTTAGGCGGAGACTGGTATCCTGAAGCTTTCTTT	CASSLGGDWYPEAFF
-	TRBV19	-	TRBJ2-2	TGTGCCAGTAGTAAAGACGGATCGGGGGACACCGGGGAGCTGTTTTTT	CASSKDGSGDTGELFF
-	TRBV6-1	-	TRBJ2-7	TGTGCCAGCAGTGAAGGAACGGGCTACTCCTACGAGCAGTACTTC	CASSEGTGYSYEQYF
-	TRBV6-5	-	TRBJ2-5	TGTGCCAGCAGGACGGGAGGGACAGGTGAAGAGACCCAGTACTTC	CASRTGGTGEETQYF
-	TRBV18	-	TRBJ2-7	TGTGCCAGCTCACCCGGCGGAGGGAACTACGAGCAGTACTTC	CASSPGGGNYEQYF